This is a list of T cell receptor beta chains from one sample in a study of cytotoxic CD8 clonotypes in ibrutinib-treated CLL. TCRdb's copy holds only in-frame clones and misses some; the assay was immunoSEQ multiplex PCR. Counted here are under 150,000 clones, more than 70% occurring once; the ten biggest clones make up 7.6%. The sequences come from PBMCs, collected after 36 months of ibrutinib treatment. The source is a human donor with chronic lymphocytic leukemia. The CDR3 runs from the conserved cysteine through the conserved F or W. Each record gives: J gene, V gene, CDR3 protein.

J gene: TRBJ1-4; V gene: TRBV29-1; CDR3 protein: CSASTGSSGSEKLFF
J gene: TRBJ1-1; V gene: TRBV6-6; CDR3 protein: CASVRGDTEAFF
J gene: TRBJ2-1; V gene: TRBV6-6; CDR3 protein: CASSSGGGYNEQFF
J gene: TRBJ2-1; V gene: TRBV6-5; CDR3 protein: CASSPGRVPYNEQFF
J gene: TRBJ2-7; V gene: TRBV27; CDR3 protein: CASSPPTVYEQYF
J gene: TRBJ2-5; V gene: TRBV7-2; CDR3 protein: CASSPGTLQETQYF
J gene: TRBJ2-1; V gene: TRBV2; CDR3 protein: CASSLVGAYNEQFF
J gene: TRBJ2-5; V gene: TRBV5-1; CDR3 protein: CASSPGTSATQETQYF
J gene: TRBJ2-1; V gene: TRBV29-1; CDR3 protein: CSARTGGLYNEQFF
J gene: TRBJ1-6; V gene: TRBV5-1; CDR3 protein: CASSLGQTNSPLHF
J gene: TRBJ1-3; V gene: TRBV10-3; CDR3 protein: CAISEFRGGLLGNSGNTIYF
J gene: TRBJ2-7; V gene: TRBV2; CDR3 protein: CASMGLGNVQYF
J gene: TRBJ1-1; V gene: TRBV19; CDR3 protein: CASSMRGTRDAFF
J gene: TRBJ2-7; V gene: TRBV2; CDR3 protein: CASSEILRPAYEQYF
J gene: TRBJ1-2; V gene: TRBV19; CDR3 protein: CASSIDRRGGYTF
J gene: TRBJ2-5; V gene: TRBV6-5; CDR3 protein: CASTFGLGETQYF
J gene: TRBJ1-1; V gene: TRBV2; CDR3 protein: CASSAQGADTEAFF
J gene: TRBJ2-5; V gene: TRBV6-5; CDR3 protein: CASSQNYRQETQYF
J gene: TRBJ2-7; V gene: TRBV4-1; CDR3 protein: CASSQDPFPSSYEQYF
J gene: TRBJ2-7; V gene: TRBV6-1; CDR3 protein: CASSKRQGVYEQYF
J gene: TRBJ1-1; V gene: TRBV9; CDR3 protein: CASSAKTGGNTEAFF
J gene: TRBJ2-7; V gene: TRBV15; CDR3 protein: CATSRDRYEQYF
J gene: TRBJ2-7; V gene: TRBV27; CDR3 protein: CASSLNGGIPYEQYF
J gene: TRBJ2-3; V gene: TRBV27; CDR3 protein: CASSFLSRWGTDTQYF